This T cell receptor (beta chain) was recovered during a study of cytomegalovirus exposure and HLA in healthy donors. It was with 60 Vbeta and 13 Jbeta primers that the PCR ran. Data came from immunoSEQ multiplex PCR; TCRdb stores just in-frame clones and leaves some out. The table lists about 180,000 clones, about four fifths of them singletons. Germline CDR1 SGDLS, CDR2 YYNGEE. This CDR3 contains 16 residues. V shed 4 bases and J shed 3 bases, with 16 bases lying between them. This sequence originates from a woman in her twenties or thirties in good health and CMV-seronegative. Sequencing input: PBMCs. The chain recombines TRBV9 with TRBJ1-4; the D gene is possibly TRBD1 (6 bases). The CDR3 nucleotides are TGTGCCAGCAGCTTCGCACAGGGTTCAGCTAATGAAAAACTGTTTTTT. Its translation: CASSFAQGSANEKLFF.